This T cell receptor (beta chain) was obtained from a study of T-cell reconstitution after alpha-beta-depleted transplantation in children. Study-wide results and caveats: There were some patients whose high TCRbeta diversity at day 60 came from surviving recipient T cells and thymic progenitors. T cells produced anew were the main source of T-cell counts and diversity one year after transplant. It was reported that alpha-beta T cells came from several hundred expanded graft clones (about two months after transplant).

With respect to this clonotype: Its antigen is as yet unknown.

A library of TCRbeta sequences, prepared with unique molecular identifiers, was generated. TCRdb fed the PCR reads into MiXCR, producing one record per CDR3 protein. Of hundreds of thousands of distinct CDR3 sequences listed, 6.5% to 9% are singletons. The CDR3 runs to 16 residues. With V trimmed by 0 bases and J by 1 base, 5 bases remained unmatched. CDR1 MGHRA and CDR2 YSYEKL come from the germline V gene. Sequences were derived from PBMCs, mostly from graft donor cells, sampled 180 days after TCRalphabeta/CD19-depleted stem cell transplant. This sequence originates from a male patient under 18 who had a stem cell transplant for acute lymphoblastic leukemia, so the T cells may come from the graft donor. The V call is TRBV4-1, the J call TRBJ2-5; 7 nucleotides match TRBD2. CDR3 DNA: TGCGCCAGCAGCCAAGAGCCCCTAGCGGTCCAAGAGACCCAGTACTTC. It encodes CASSQEPLAVQETQYF.